The 12 T cell receptor beta chains below all came from one sample that was sequenced in a study of human T cells and chemical hapten exposure. Time point in this sample: patch test 2, 6 weeks after DPC sensitization. Treatment indicated: therapeutic diphenylcyclopropenone sensitization with weekly scalp DPC. The starting material, unfractionated whole blood, was used for total RNA extraction. TCRdb passed the RACE reads through MiXCR, listing each CDR3 protein once. The sample contains roughly 40,000 distinct CDR3 sequences, approximately 9.7% of which appear only once. This material consisted of whole blood, taken in connection with sensitization to the hapten diphenylcyclopropenone (DPC). All receptors come from a woman aged 25 to 45 with alopecia areata. Some clones in this sample may be carry-over from other donors' samples.

Comment on this clonotype: The junction does not match germline at one end; this may be a read error. J is TRBJ2-5 and V is TRBV18; 7 nucleotides match TRBD1. Germline CDR1 is KGHSH and CDR2 is LQKENI. The CDR3 length is 14 residues. This CDR3 reads CASSEQGPQETQCF. The CDR3, as DNA: TGTGCCAGCTCCGAACAGGGGCCTCAAGAGACCCAGTGCTTC.

Only a few counts were recorded for this clonotype. The CDR3 region has the DNA TGTGCCAGCAGTTACGGGACGGAATTGGCTTTCTTT. It encodes CASSYGTELAFF. The chain uses TRBV6-2 or TRBV6-3 and TRBJ1-1; D is possibly TRBD1 (5 bases). The CDR3 has 12 amino acids. The germline V and J ends were trimmed by 2 bases and 11 bases, with 12 bases remaining between them. Germline lookup yields CDR1 MNHEY and CDR2 SVGEGT.

This clonotype was counted ten times or more. The chain joins TRBV4-1 to TRBJ2-2; TRBD1 is a possible D gene (5 bases). Trimming removed 4 bases from V and 8 bases from J, with 14 bases in between. CDR1 and CDR2 (germline): MGHRA, YSYEKL. This CDR3 is built from 14 residues. The CDR3 protein is CASSPNSYRGELFF. CDR3 bases: TGCGCCAGCAGCCCGAACTCGTACAGGGGGGAGCTGTTTTTT.

This clonotype was seen a handful of times. This rearrangement joins TRBV5-1 to TRBJ2-7; 7 bases agree with TRBD1. Germline trimming cut 5 bases from V and 5 bases from J; bases unmatched to any gene: 7. This CDR3 has 13 residues. Germline CDR1 reads SGHRS; CDR2 reads YFSETQ. The DNA for the CDR3 is TGCGCCAGCAGTACTGACAGGGCGGACGAGCAGTACTTC. It translates to CASSTDRADEQYF.

There are a few counts of this clonotype. The gene calls are TRBV29-1 and TRBJ2-5, with 7 positions matching TRBD2. The germline V gene encodes CDR1 SQVTM and CDR2 ANQGSEA. This CDR3 comprises 12 residues. V was clipped by 7 bases and J by 3 bases; unmatched bases: 5. CDR3 in amino acids: CSATTSKETQYF. The CDR3 region has the DNA TGCAGCGCGACGACTAGCAAAGAGACCCAGTACTTC.

This clonotype appeared a few times. The chain carries TRBV7-9 and TRBJ2-3; no clear D. Per the germline V gene, CDR1 is SEHNR and CDR2 is FQNEAQ (reference sequence). The V and J ends lost 5 bases and 6 bases respectively, with 9 bases between them. The CDR3 contains 12 residues. This CDR3 is CASSPDLDTQYF. CDR3 nucleotides: TGTGCCAGCAGCCCCGATCTGGATACGCAGTATTTT.

V usage is TRBV20-1 and J usage is TRBJ2-3; no firm D call. This CDR3 has 13 residues. CDR1 is DFQATT and CDR2 is SNEGSKA in the germline V gene (reference sequence). V dropped 0 bases and J dropped 8 bases, with 12 bases sitting between them. The CDR3 spells CSAREGFRTTQYF. CDR3 sequence (DNA): TGCAGTGCTAGAGAGGGCTTTAGGACTACGCAGTATTTT.

This chain uses TRBV30 with TRBJ1-1; D call uncertain. The CDR3 is made up of 11 amino acids. From germline, CDR1 is GTSNPN and CDR2 SVGIG (reference sequence). V was shortened by 4 bases and J by 1 base, with 4 bases between the two germline ends. CDR3 residues: CAWTRNTEAFF. The CDR3 nucleotides read TGTGCCTGGACGAGGAACACTGAAGCTTTCTTT.

The rearrangement joins TRBV6-2 or TRBV6-3 to TRBJ2-7; TRBD2 matches 8 bases. The CDR3 has 15 residues. V was pared by 8 bases and J by 3 bases, with 12 bases of the junction left unmatched. Germline V gene lookup returns CDR1 MNHEY and CDR2 SVGEGT. The CDR3 loop is CASENGRGGFYEQYF. As DNA, the CDR3 is TGTGCCAGCGAGAACGGACGGGGGGGATTCTACGAGCAGTACTTC.

This clonotype was seen only a few times. Here the CDR3 DNA reads TGTGCCAGCAGCGACCCTCAGGGGGGAAGAGGAAACACCATATATTTT. Its translation: CASSDPQGGRGNTIYF. The V and J genes are TRBV9 and TRBJ1-3, with 7 bases lining up with TRBD1. J gave up 4 bases and V 3 bases, and 10 bases lay outside the gene matches. Germline V gene sequence: CDR1 SGDLS, CDR2 YYNGEE. This CDR3 spans 16 amino acids.

The table lists this clonotype with a few counts. V usage is TRBV4-1 and J usage is TRBJ2-7; TRBD2 aligns across 7 bases. Germline CDR1 and CDR2: MGHRA and YSYEKL. CDR3 size: 17 residues. V shed 1 base and J 1 base; nucleotides not matched to a gene: 10. CDR3 in amino acids: CASSQVDMGLHSYEQYF. The CDR3 bases are TGCGCCAGCAGCCAAGTTGATATGGGACTACATTCCTACGAGCAGTACTTC.

This clonotype was detected ten times or more. The chain is built from TRBV4-1 and TRBJ2-1, with 9 bases identical to TRBD2. The trim removed 4 bases at V and 5 bases at J, leaving 3 bases unmatched. This CDR3 has 14 amino acids. Germline loops: CDR1 MGHRA, CDR2 YSYEKL. CDR3 loop: CASSLTSGNNEQFF. The CDR3 nucleotides read TGCGCCAGCAGCCTGACTAGCGGAAACAATGAGCAGTTCTTC.